This TCR beta chain was identified during a study of early T cells in non-severe SARS-CoV-2 infection (dated by TCRdb to the early 2020s). For the study in its entirety: Bulk RNA from unsorted whole blood was used for TCR sequencing, so alpha and beta chains could not be paired.

Taken from the germline V gene (reference sequence), the CDR1 and CDR2 loops are LGHDT and YNNKEL. Inclusive of the bounding cysteine and phenylalanine, the CDR3 is 12 residues long. The entry retains the CDR3 DNA only, 36 bases that are in frame from base 1. The V and J ends are trimmed by 1 base and 6 bases, leaving 7 bases between them. This clonotype has more than one count but fewer than ten. Its antigen is not yet known. No base-level quality is on record; no much larger clone is a single base apart. The receptor library was made with 5' RACE. Sequencing relied on a NextSeq 500. Unique molecular identifiers were attached to individual cDNA molecules in the TCR library protocol so that sequencing error and PCR bias could be corrected. Both TCR alpha and beta chains were sequenced, and tight co-correlation was observed between alpha and beta sequence abundances in each sample. Concerning the study's data processing: Decombinator V4 was used to perform V gene, J gene and CDR3 annotation of TCR sequences. Expanded TCRs were defined as changing significantly between any two time points under a Poisson model with p below 0.0001. TCR abundances were normalised to the total number of TCRs sequenced in each sample and reported as counts per million. MAIT TCRs were defined by TRAV1-2 paired with TRAJ12, TRAJ20 or TRAJ33, and iNKT TCRs by TRAV10 paired with TRAJ18. VDJdb, accessed 1 November 2021, was searched for CMV, EBV and SARS-CoV-2 annotated TCRs, excluding TCRs annotated for multiple antigens. The public reads were quality trimmed at Q25 with fastp and then assembled into clones with MiXCR by TCRdb, keeping productive beta chains. Rows with a matching CDR3 protein are joined into one entry that keeps the most common DNA and genes. TCRdb's processing, not the authors' own work, is the source of the V and J calls. Within this sample are 55,000 to 70,000 distinct CDR3 sequences, with roughly 11% of them counted one time only. Around 5.8% of the sample rests with the top ten.

The study was a case-control design nested within a healthcare worker cohort in London, UK, with weekly nasopharyngeal swab PCR tests and blood sampling. Between 23 and 31 March 2020, the week of the UK lockdown, healthcare workers were enrolled and then followed up weekly for as long as 16 weeks. Study-wide findings and limitations: VDJdb matching was skewed toward anti-spike CD8 responses and likely underestimated virus-specific expansions, missing private and CD4 specificities.

The clonotype comes from an adult who was a healthcare worker with PCR-confirmed SARS-CoV-2 infection or an uninfected control (not recorded which). The sample taken for sequencing was whole blood. The sequence is built from TRBV3-1 and TRBJ2-7, with the D gene call left open. CDR3 region: CASSQARSEQYF. In nucleotides, the sequence is TGTGCCAGCAGCCAAGCCCGTTCCGAGCAGTACTTC.